A selection of T cell receptor beta chains follows, all from one sample in a study of blood T cells in healthy people across ages. TCRdb reprocessed the 5' RACE reads via MiXCR and lists one record per CDR3 protein. The repertoire holds 1.5 million to 1.8 million distinct CDR3 sequences, with less than 45% as singletons. The sequencing input was blood. The receptors come from a woman in her late teens or twenties in good health. Both conserved end residues are part of each CDR3. D genes are given only for firm matches. A row's size may be missing; if present it is once, few, many or a size class.

J gene,V gene,D gene,clone size,CDR3 DNA,CDR3 protein
TRBJ2-7,TRBV29-1,-,-,TGCAGCGTTACAGGGAGGAATGAGCAGTACTTC,CSVTGRNEQYF
TRBJ2-1,TRBV28,TRBD1,once,TGTGCCAGCAGAGGACAGGGGCAGCTTGATGAGCAGTTCTTC,CASRGQGQLDEQFF
TRBJ2-7,TRBV6-5,TRBD2,few,TGTGCCAGCAGTTACTCTGGGCTAGCGGGAGTCCGCGAGCAGTACTTC,CASSYSGLAGVREQYF
TRBJ1-1,TRBV20-1,-,-,TGCAGTGCTAGAAGTCCGGAGAACACTGAAGCTTTCTTT,CSARSPENTEAFF
TRBJ1-2,TRBV7-9,-,few,TGTGCCAGCAGCTTAGAGATCCGGTGGGCAGCTTATGGCTACACCTTC,CASSLEIRWAAYGYTF
TRBJ1-2,TRBV5-6,TRBD1,few,TGTGCCAGCAGCGTCTCCCGGACAGGCTACTATGGCTACACCTTC,CASSVSRTGYYGYTF
TRBJ2-7,TRBV7-6,-,many,TGTGCCAGCAGCTCTTCCCCTTACGAGCAGTACTTC,CASSSSPYEQYF
TRBJ1-5,TRBV20-1,-,-,TGCAGTGCTAGACTTCCCTCTTGCAGTTATCAGCCCCAGCATTTT,CSARLPSCSYQPQHF
TRBJ1-6,TRBV20-1,TRBD1,-,TGCAGTGCTAGAGATCCGGACAGGGGCGATAATTCACCCCTCCACTTT,CSARDPDRGDNSPLHF
TRBJ2-7,TRBV6-1,-,once,TGTGCCAGCAGTGACTATCTGAAACGCGAGCAGTACTTC,CASSDYLKREQYF
TRBJ2-7,TRBV11-2,-,few,TGTGCCAGCAGCTTAGATGTCCAAGACTACGAGCAGTACTTC,CASSLDVQDYEQYF
TRBJ2-7,TRBV27,-,many,TGTGCCAGCAGTTTTAGGTCAGGGTACTACGAGCAGTACTTC,CASSFRSGYYEQYF
TRBJ2-5,TRBV9,TRBD2,-,TGTGCCAGCAGCGTAATGGGGGGAGGGGTACAAGAGACCCAGTACTTC,CASSVMGGGVQETQYF
TRBJ2-3,TRBV4-1,TRBD2,few,TGCGCCAGCAGTCAAGTAGCGGGGGGTGACACAGATACGCAGTATTTT,CASSQVAGGDTDTQYF
TRBJ2-2,TRBV25-1,-,-,TGTGCCAGCAGTGAAGGGGTGGTATCAGGGACAGGGGAGCTGTTTTTT,CASSEGVVSGTGELFF
TRBJ2-1,TRBV14,TRBD2,few,TGTGCCAGCAGCCAAGATCTCGACCCAGCGGGAGTCCTCGATGAGCAGTTCTTC,CASSQDLDPAGVLDEQFF
TRBJ2-7,TRBV4-2,TRBD1,-,TGTGCCAGCAGCCAAAACGTCCCGGGACAGTATTACGAGCAGTACTTC,CASSQNVPGQYYEQYF
TRBJ1-2,TRBV2,TRBD1,-,TGTGCCACCGGACAGGCATACTATGGCTACACCTTC,CATGQAYYGYTF
TRBJ2-1,TRBV21-1,-,few,TGTGCCAACAGCAAAGCCGGGACAGGGGAAGACAATGAGCAGTTCTTC,CANSKAGTGEDNEQFF
TRBJ2-2,TRBV2,-,-,TGTGCCAGCAGTGCAAACTCGAACACCGGGGAGCTGTTTTTT,CASSANSNTGELFF
TRBJ1-6,TRBV7-2,TRBD1,-,TGTGCCAGCAGCTTAGTTGGTACAGGGGTATCACCCCTCCACTTT,CASSLVGTGVSPLHF
TRBJ2-7,TRBV20-1,-,-,TGCAGTGCCAGAGTGTTGGGGGACTCCTACGAGCAGTACTTC,CSARVLGDSYEQYF
TRBJ2-1,TRBV11-1,TRBD2,-,TGTGCCAGCAGCTTACCCAGAAAACTAGCGGGAAATTACAATGAGCAGTTCTTC,CASSLPRKLAGNYNEQFF
TRBJ2-5,TRBV20-1,-,-,TGCAGTGCTACTAGTCCGGGTGTAGAGACCCAGTACTTC,CSATSPGVETQYF
TRBJ1-4,TRBV19,-,few,TGTGCCAGTAGACTGGGGTATTCAGAAGGGGGACCTAATGAAAAACTGTTTTTT,CASRLGYSEGGPNEKLFF
TRBJ1-2,TRBV18,-,-,TGTGCCAGCTCACCACCGCGAACAGGACAACGTGGCTACACCTTC,CASSPPRTGQRGYTF
TRBJ2-2,TRBV28,TRBD2,few,TGTGCCAGCAGTAGCGGGAGTATGATGTTTTTT,CASSSGSMMFF
TRBJ1-2,TRBV7-2,-,few,TGTGCCAGCAGCTTGGTGGGAACTTCCTATGGCTACACCTTC,CASSLVGTSYGYTF
TRBJ1-5,TRBV6-6,-,-,TGTGCCAGCAGTTACGAGGGACATAGCAATCAGCCCCAGCATTTT,CASSYEGHSNQPQHF
TRBJ2-7,TRBV27,-,-,TGTGCCAGCAGTTCCACTCTTCCGTACGAGCAGTACTTC,CASSSTLPYEQYF
TRBJ2-3,TRBV12-3/TRBV12-4,-,-,TGTGCCAGCAGGGTCAGCGCTGGAACAGATACGCAGTATTTT,CASRVSAGTDTQYF
TRBJ2-7,TRBV25-1,TRBD2,few,TGTGCCAGCCAACCGGGAGGCTACGAGCAGTACTTC,CASQPGGYEQYF
TRBJ2-7,TRBV7-2,TRBD2,-,TGTGCCAGCAGATCTAGCGGGGTCAGCTCCTACGAGCAGTACTTC,CASRSSGVSSYEQYF
TRBJ2-1,TRBV29-1,-,-,TGCAGCGTTGTCTGGGGGAACTACGAGCAGTTCTTC,CSVVWGNYEQFF
TRBJ2-7,TRBV5-1,-,-,TGCGCCAGCAGCCCCTCGGGACGGCTCTACGAGCAGTACTTC,CASSPSGRLYEQYF
TRBJ2-1,TRBV5-1,TRBD2,-,TGCGCCAGCAGCTTTGGGGGGGAAAGCTACAATGAGCAGTTCTTC,CASSFGGESYNEQFF
TRBJ2-7,TRBV5-1,TRBD1,-,TGCGCCAGCAGCTTGGCGCAGGGGGCGAAAGAGCAGTACTTC,CASSLAQGAKEQYF
TRBJ2-1,TRBV4-3,-,-,TGCGCCAGCAGCCAAGACCCGGTCGGGGCGGACTTATACAATGAGCAGTTCTTC,CASSQDPVGADLYNEQFF
TRBJ1-2,TRBV15,-,-,TGTGCCACCAGCAGAGTTGGCAGAGAGAGCTATGGCTACACCTTC,CATSRVGRESYGYTF
TRBJ1-5,TRBV2,-,many,TGTGCCAGCAGTGACGATAGCAATCAGCCCCAGCATTTT,CASSDDSNQPQHF
TRBJ1-2,TRBV19,-,-,TGTGCCAGTACCGGGGTCGGGGGACACTATGGCTACACCTTC,CASTGVGGHYGYTF
TRBJ1-5,TRBV27,TRBD1,few,TGTGCCAGCAGTTTCGCCGGGACAGAGAATCAGCCCCAGCATTTT,CASSFAGTENQPQHF
TRBJ1-1,TRBV5-1,TRBD1,-,TGCGCCAGCAGCTTACAGGGGATCAGCACTGAAGCTTTCTTT,CASSLQGISTEAFF
TRBJ2-1,TRBV6-1,-,once,TGTGCCAGCAGTCGGGAGGGACAGAGTTACAATGAGCAGTTCTTC,CASSREGQSYNEQFF
TRBJ1-1,TRBV27,-,few,TGTGCCAGCAGTAACGGACGGGGTAACACTGAAGCTTTCTTT,CASSNGRGNTEAFF
TRBJ1-4,TRBV4-1,-,few,TGCGCCAGCAGCCAAGATGGGCCTATCTTGCGGGGGATCGATGAAAAACTGTTTTTT,CASSQDGPILRGIDEKLFF